The rows below give T cell receptor beta chains drawn from one sample of a study of OX40 agonist ivuxolimab in advanced cancers. TCRdb's copy holds only in-frame clones and misses some; the assay was immunoSEQ multiplex PCR. The sample holds roughly 67,000 clones, nearly 85% seen once. Source: CD4+ or CD8+ T cells sorted from blood, taken in a trial of the OX40 agonist ivuxolimab. The receptors come from an adult with an advanced solid tumor such as melanoma, head and neck, liver or kidney cancer. Both conserved end residues are part of each CDR3. The D gene is left open where the match is weak. Clone size is stated in some rows and not others, as once, few, many or a class when expanded.

>TRBD1|TRBV6-5|TRBJ1-4|-
TGTGCCAGCAGTTGGACAGGTGAAAAACTGTTTTTT
CASSWTGEKLFF
>TRBD1|TRBV27|TRBJ1-4|-
TGTGCCAGCAGTTTTCTAGGGGGCACTAATGAAAAACTGTTTTTT
CASSFLGGTNEKLFF
>TRBD1|TRBV19|TRBJ1-2|-
TGTGCCAGTAGAACAACAGGGGGGTCGTATGGCTACACCTTC
CASRTTGGSYGYTF
>-|TRBV6-1|TRBJ1-1|-
TGTGCCAGCAGGGAGGGCGGGCAGCGTGAAGCTTTCTTT
CASREGGQREAFF
>TRBD2|TRBV4-2|TRBJ2-5|-
TGTGCCAGCAGCCAAGAAACTAGCGGAGTGGAGACCCAGTACTTC
CASSQETSGVETQYF
>TRBD2|TRBV25-1|TRBJ2-7|once
TGTGCCAGCAGAACTAGCGGGTCGACCTACGAGCAGTACTTC
CASRTSGSTYEQYF
>TRBD2|TRBV28|TRBJ2-5|-
TGTGCCAGCAGTTCCCGAAGCGGGAGGAGTAAGGTTGGGGAGACCCAGTACTTC
CASSSRSGRSKVGETQYF
>TRBD2|TRBV9|TRBJ2-5|-
TGTGCCAGCAGCGTAGGTAGTAGCGGGGGGGCTGTAGAGACCCAGTACTTC
CASSVGSSGGAVETQYF
>TRBD1|TRBV7-7|TRBJ2-2|-
TGTGCCAGCAGCGCCATACAGGGGTCGGGCACCGGGGAGCTGTTTTTT
CASSAIQGSGTGELFF
>-|TRBV7-2|TRBJ2-7|-
TGTGCCAGCAGCTTCTTCGTAGGCGAGCAGTACTTC
CASSFFVGEQYF
>TRBD1|TRBV9|TRBJ1-4|-
TGTGCCAGCAGCGTGGGACAGGGAGAAAAACTGTTTTTT
CASSVGQGEKLFF
>TRBD1|TRBV6-5|TRBJ2-5|-
TGTGCCAGCAGTCGCAGGACAGGGATTGGAGAGACCCAGTACTTC
CASSRRTGIGETQYF
>TRBD2|TRBV28|TRBJ2-7|-
TGTGCCAGCAGGCCGGGACTAGCGGGAGTAGTCGAGCAGTACTTT
CASRPGLAGVVEQYF
>-|TRBV6-5|TRBJ2-3|-
TGTGCCAGCAGTAACATCCCAGTGACAGATACGCAGTATTTT
CASSNIPVTDTQYF
>-|TRBV5-8|TRBJ1-5|-
TGTGCCAGCAGCTTGGGAGGGCACCTCAATCAGCCCCAGCATTTT
CASSLGGHLNQPQHF
>-|TRBV6-6|TRBJ2-7|-
TGTGCCAGCGGGGGGGCAGGGGACGAGCAGTACTTC
CASGGAGDEQYF
>-|TRBV30|TRBJ1-2|few
TGTGCCTGGAGTCGGAGGGAATATGGCTACACCTTC
CAWSRREYGYTF
>-|TRBV18|TRBJ2-5|-
TGTGCCAGCTCCCCACTCCAAGAGGCCCAGTACTTC
CASSPLQEAQYF
>-|TRBV7-6|TRBJ1-4|-
TGTGCCAGCAGCTTAGTAGGGGGGGAAGGTACTAATGAAAAACTGTTTTTT
CASSLVGGEGTNEKLFF
>-|TRBV5-6|TRBJ2-1|-
TGTGCCAGCAGCTTGGGACAGTATTCCTACAATGAGCAGTTCTTC
CASSLGQYSYNEQFF
>-|TRBV19|TRBJ1-6|-
TGTGCCAGTAGTATACAGACAGGCGTGACCTCACCCCTCCACTTT
CASSIQTGVTSPLHF
>-|TRBV5-4|TRBJ1-2|-
TGTGCCAGCAGCTTACCCGGGACACCGCGCCTCTTC
CASSLPGTPRLF
>TRBD2|TRBV9|TRBJ2-7|-
TGTGCCAGCAGCGTAGGGGAGGGCCCTCGATACGAGCAGTACTTC
CASSVGEGPRYEQYF
>-|TRBV28|TRBJ1-4|-
TGTGCCAGCAGTTGGACGGCAACTAATGAAAAACTGTTTTTT
CASSWTATNEKLFF
>-|TRBV18|TRBJ1-1|-
TGTGCCAGCTCACCACCTGACGGGTACACTGAAGCTTTCTTT
CASSPPDGYTEAFF
>-|TRBV27|TRBJ2-1|-
TGTGCCAGCAGTCCCAGCCTATTGGCATACAATGAGCAGTTCTTC
CASSPSLLAYNEQFF
>TRBD1|TRBV10-3|TRBJ2-3|-
TGTGCCATCAGTAGACAGGGGAGAGGCACAGATACGCAGTATTTT
CAISRQGRGTDTQYF
>-|TRBV5-1|TRBJ2-1|-
TGCGCCAGCAGCTTGTTAGGAACCTCTAATGAGCAGTTCTTC
CASSLLGTSNEQFF
>TRBD2|TRBV4-1|TRBJ2-7|-
TGCGCCAGCAGCCCAGGGACTAGCGGGACTTTATCCTACGAGCAGTACTTC
CASSPGTSGTLSYEQYF
>-|TRBV6-5|TRBJ1-1|few
TGTGCCAGCAGCCGCTCGGGTGGGAGGGGAGCTTTCTTT
CASSRSGGRGAFF
>TRBD2|TRBV6-5|TRBJ2-3|-
TGTGCCAGCAGTATACTAGCGGGGGGGCCTCATACGCAGTATTTT
CASSILAGGPHTQYF
>TRBD1|TRBV2|TRBJ1-1|once
TGTGCCAGCAGTGTAAGAGGGCAGACAGGGCAGAACACTGAAGCTTTCTTT
CASSVRGQTGQNTEAFF
>-|TRBV27|TRBJ1-6|once
TGTGCCAGCAGCCCCAGAGTGGGGCCCGAGGCACCCCTCCACTTT
CASSPRVGPEAPLHF
>-|TRBV27|TRBJ1-4|-
TGTGCCAGCAGTTTAAGCCGCGGGGAAAAACTGTTTTTT
CASSLSRGEKLFF